This TCR beta chain is from a study of beta chain features in type 1 diabetes. General study findings and limits: For Type 1 diabetes patients, all four CD4+ subsets carried TCRB CDR3s that were moderately but significantly shorter.

The study reverse transcribed the entire isolated RNA, so it sequenced expressed TCRB transcripts. Libraries were prepared by immunoSEQ multiplex PCR; TCRdb keeps only in-frame clonotypes and omits some of them. This table holds approximately 120,000 clones, roughly 17% found once. This clone occurred a few times. Its antigen remains unknown. One heparinised draw, averaging about 0.11 L, was taken per donor. This CDR3 comprises 13 residues. CDR1 is SNHLY, CDR2 FYNNEI, per germline. J was trimmed by 8 bases and V by 7 bases; bases with no gene match: 10. This chain joins TRBV2 and TRBJ1-2; TRBD1 aligns across 7 bases. The receptor comes from a man aged 18 to 35 with type 1 diabetes. The sequencing input was central memory CD4+ T cells from blood. The CDR3 protein is CASKVEGAIGYTF. The CDR3, as DNA: TGTGCCAGCAAGGTAGAGGGGGCGATAGGCTACACCTTC.